This entry concerns a single T cell receptor (beta chain). The read terminates 3 residues ahead of where the CDR3 ends, so the germline J gene completes it. This sample is part of a study of T cells in women clearing cervical HPV infection. The CDR3 runs to 14 residues. The germline V and J ends were trimmed by 0 bases and 4 bases, with 9 bases remaining between them. The germline CDR1 and CDR2 sequences are SEHNR and FQNEAQ (reference sequence). All participants had a single incident cervical HPV16 infection, and prevalent HPV16 infections were excluded. Sequencing used immunoSEQ multiplex PCR; TCRdb keeps in-frame clones, though not all of them. The table lists tens of thousands of clones.

Sample: blood buffy coat. This chain connects TRBV7-9 to TRBJ1-2; D uncertain. The origin of this receptor is a woman between 18 and 70 years old with a cervical HPV16 infection that either progressed to CIN3+ or cleared (not recorded which). The DNA read from the CDR3 is TGTGCCAGCAGCTTAGCCCTCGGGTCCTATGGC. Translating gives CASSLALGSYG. The CDR3 reads in full as CASSLALGSYGYTF.